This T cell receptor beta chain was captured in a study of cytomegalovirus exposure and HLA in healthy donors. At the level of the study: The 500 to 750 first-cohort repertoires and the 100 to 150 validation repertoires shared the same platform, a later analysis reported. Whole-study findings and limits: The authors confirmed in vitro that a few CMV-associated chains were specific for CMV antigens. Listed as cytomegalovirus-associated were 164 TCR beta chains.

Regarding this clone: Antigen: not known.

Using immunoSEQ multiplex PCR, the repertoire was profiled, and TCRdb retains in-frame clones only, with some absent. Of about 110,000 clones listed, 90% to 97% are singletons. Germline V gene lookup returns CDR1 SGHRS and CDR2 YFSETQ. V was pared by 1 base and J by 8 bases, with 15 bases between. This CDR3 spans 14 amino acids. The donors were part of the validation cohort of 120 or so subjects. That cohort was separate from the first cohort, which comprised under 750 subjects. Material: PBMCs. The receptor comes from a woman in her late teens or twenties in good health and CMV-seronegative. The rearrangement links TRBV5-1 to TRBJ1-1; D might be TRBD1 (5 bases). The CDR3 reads CASSLLGAGIEAFF. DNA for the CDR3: TGCGCCAGCAGCTTGTTAGGGGCTGGGATCGAAGCTTTCTTT.